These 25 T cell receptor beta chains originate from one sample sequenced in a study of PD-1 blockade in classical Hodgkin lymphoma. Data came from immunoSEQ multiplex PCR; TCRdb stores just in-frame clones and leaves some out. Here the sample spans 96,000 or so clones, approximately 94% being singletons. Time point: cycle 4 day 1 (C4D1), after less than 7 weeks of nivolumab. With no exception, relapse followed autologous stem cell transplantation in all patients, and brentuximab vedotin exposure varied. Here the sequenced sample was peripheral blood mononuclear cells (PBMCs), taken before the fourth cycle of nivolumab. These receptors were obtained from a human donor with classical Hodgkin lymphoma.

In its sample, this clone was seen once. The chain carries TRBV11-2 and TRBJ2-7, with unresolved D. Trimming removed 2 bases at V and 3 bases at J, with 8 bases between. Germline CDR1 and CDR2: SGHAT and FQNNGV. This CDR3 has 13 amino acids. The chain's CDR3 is CASSLWTNYEQYF. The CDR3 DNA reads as TGTGCCAGCAGCTTATGGACGAACTACGAGCAGTACTTC.

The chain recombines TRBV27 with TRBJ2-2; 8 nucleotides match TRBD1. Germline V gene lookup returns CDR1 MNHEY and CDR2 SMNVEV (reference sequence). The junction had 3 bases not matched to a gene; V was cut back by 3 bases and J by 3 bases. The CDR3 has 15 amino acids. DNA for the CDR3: TGTGCCAGCAGTTTGTACAGGGGGTACACCGGGGAGCTGTTTTTT. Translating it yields CASSLYRGYTGELFF.

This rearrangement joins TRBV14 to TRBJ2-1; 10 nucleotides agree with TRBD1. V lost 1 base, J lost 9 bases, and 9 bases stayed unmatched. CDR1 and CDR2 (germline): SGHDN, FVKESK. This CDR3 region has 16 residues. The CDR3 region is CASSQAGQGISGEQFF. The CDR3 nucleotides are TGTGCCAGCAGCCAAGCGGGACAGGGGATCAGCGGTGAGCAGTTCTTC.

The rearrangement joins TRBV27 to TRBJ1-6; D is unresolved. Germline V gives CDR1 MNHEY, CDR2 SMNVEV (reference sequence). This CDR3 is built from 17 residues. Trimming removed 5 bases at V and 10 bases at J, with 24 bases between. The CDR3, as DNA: TGTGCCAGCAGTCCCCTCTCTAAACAGATTGTAGGATCACCCCTCCACTTT. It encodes CASSPLSKQIVGSPLHF.

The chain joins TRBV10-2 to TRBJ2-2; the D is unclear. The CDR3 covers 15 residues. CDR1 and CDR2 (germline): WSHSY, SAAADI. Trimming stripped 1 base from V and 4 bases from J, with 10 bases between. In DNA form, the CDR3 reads TGCGCCAGCAGTGAGTTTGGCAGGACCACCGGGGAGCTGTTTTTT. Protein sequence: CASSEFGRTTGELFF.

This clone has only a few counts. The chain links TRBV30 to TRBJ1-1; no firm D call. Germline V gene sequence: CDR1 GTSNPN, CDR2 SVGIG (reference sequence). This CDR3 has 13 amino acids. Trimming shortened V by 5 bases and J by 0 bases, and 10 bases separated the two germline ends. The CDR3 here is CAWFRTVNTEAFF. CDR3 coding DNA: TGTGCCTGGTTCCGAACGGTGAACACTGAAGCTTTCTTT.

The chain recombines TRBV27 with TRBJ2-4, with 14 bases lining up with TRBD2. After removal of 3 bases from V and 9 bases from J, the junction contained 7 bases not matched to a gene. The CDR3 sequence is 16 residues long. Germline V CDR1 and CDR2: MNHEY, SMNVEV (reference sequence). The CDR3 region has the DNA TGTGCCAGCAGTTTGACTAGCGGGAGGGCCGAGGGCATTCAGTACTTC. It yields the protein CASSLTSGRAEGIQYF.

CDR3 sequence: CASSWGSDYEQYF. The CDR3 region has the DNA TGCGCCAGCAGCTGGGGCAGTGACTACGAGCAGTACTTC. This sequence joins TRBV5-1 and TRBJ2-7, with D maybe TRBD1 (5 bases). Germline V lookup: CDR1 SGHRS, CDR2 YFSETQ. Trimming cost V 3 bases and J 3 bases, with 10 bases left between them. This CDR3 spans 13 amino acids. Variable domain in full (rest from reference TRBV5-1 and TRBJ2-7): KAGVTQTPRYLIKTRGQQVTLSCSPISGHRSVSWYQQTPGQGLQFLFEYFSETQRNKGNFPGRFSGRQFSNSRSEMNVSTLELGDSALYLCASSWGSDYEQYFGPGTRLTVT.

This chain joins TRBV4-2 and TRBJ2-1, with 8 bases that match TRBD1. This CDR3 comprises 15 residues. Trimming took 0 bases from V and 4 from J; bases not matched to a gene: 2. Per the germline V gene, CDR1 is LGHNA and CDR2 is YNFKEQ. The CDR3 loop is CASSQEDRVYNEQFF. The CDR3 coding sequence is TGTGCCAGCAGCCAAGAGGACAGGGTTTACAATGAGCAGTTCTTC.

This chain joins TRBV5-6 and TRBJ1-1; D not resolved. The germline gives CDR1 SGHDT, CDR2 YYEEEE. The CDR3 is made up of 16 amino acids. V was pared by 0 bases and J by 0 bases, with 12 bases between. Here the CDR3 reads CASSLAPSIMNTEAFF. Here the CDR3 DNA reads TGTGCCAGCAGCTTGGCCCCGTCGATCATGAACACTGAAGCTTTCTTT.

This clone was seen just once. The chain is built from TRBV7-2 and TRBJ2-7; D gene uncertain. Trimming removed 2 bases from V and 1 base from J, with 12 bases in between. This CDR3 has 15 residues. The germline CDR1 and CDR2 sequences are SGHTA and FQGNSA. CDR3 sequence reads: CASSLRSLGSYEQYF. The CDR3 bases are TGTGCCAGCAGCTTAAGGAGTCTGGGTTCCTACGAGCAGTACTTC.

The CDR3 DNA is TGTGCCAGCAGTTTTTATCAGGCCAGGGGGGAGCTGTTTTTT. Translating gives CASSFYQARGELFF. The chain employs TRBV27 and TRBJ2-2; unclear D gene. Trimming took off 3 bases at V and 8 bases at J, with 13 bases between the two ends. Germline V gene lookup returns CDR1 MNHEY and CDR2 SMNVEV (reference sequence). The CDR3 covers 14 residues.

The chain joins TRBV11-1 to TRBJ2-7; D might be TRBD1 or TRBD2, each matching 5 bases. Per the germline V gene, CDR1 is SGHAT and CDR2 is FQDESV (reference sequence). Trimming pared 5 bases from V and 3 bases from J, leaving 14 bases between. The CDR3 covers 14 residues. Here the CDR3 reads CASSHLGRGYEQYF. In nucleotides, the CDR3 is TGTGCCAGCAGCCACTTGGGACGGGGCTACGAGCAGTACTTC. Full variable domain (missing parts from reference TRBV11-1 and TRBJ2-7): EAEVAQSPRYKITEKSQAVAFWCDPISGHATLYWYRQILGQGPELLVQFQDESVVDDSQLPKDRFSAERLKGVDSTLKIQPAELGDSAMYLCASSHLGRGYEQYFGPGTRLTVT.

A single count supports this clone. This CDR3 reads CASMDRREIFNQPQHF. In nucleotides, the CDR3 is TGTGCCAGTATGGACAGGAGAGAGATATTCAATCAGCCCCAGCATTTT. The V gene is TRBV19, the J gene TRBJ1-5, with TRBD1 matching 7 bases. The CDR3 length is 16 residues. Trimming at V came to 7 bases and at J to 3 bases, leaving 12 bases not matched to a gene. In germline, CDR1 is LNHDA, CDR2 SQIVND (reference sequence).

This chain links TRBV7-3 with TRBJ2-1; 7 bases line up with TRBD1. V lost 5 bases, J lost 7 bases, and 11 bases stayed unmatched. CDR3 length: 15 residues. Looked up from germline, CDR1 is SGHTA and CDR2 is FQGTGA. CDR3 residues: CASSLRQGERNEQFF. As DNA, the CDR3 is TGTGCCAGCAGCCTACGACAGGGAGAAAGGAATGAGCAGTTCTTC.

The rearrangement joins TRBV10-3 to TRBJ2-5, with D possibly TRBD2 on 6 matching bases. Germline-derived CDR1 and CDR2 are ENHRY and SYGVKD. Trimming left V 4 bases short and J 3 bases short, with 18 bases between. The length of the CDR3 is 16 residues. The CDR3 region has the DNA TGTGCCATCAGTGGGCTTGGACATTCGGGGGAAGAGACCCAGTACTTC. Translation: CAISGLGHSGEETQYF.

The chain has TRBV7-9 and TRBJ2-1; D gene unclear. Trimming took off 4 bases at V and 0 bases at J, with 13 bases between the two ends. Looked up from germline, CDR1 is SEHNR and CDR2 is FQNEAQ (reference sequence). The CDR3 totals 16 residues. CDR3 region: CASSSGQSVSYNEQFF. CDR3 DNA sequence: TGTGCCAGCAGCTCGGGCCAATCAGTCTCCTACAATGAGCAGTTCTTC. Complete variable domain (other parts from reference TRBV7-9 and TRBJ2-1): DTGVSQNPRHKITKRGQNVTFRCDPISEHNRLYWYRQTLGQGPEFLTYFQNEAQLEKSRLLSDRFSAERPKGSFSTLEIQRTEQGDSAMYLCASSSGQSVSYNEQFFGPGTRLTVL.

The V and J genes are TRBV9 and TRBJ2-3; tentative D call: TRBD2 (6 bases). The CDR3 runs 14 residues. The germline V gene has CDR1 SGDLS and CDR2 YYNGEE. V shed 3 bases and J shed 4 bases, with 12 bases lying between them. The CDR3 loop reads CASSGRGGADTQYF. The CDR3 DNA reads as TGTGCCAGCAGCGGGAGGGGCGGCGCAGATACGCAGTATTTT.

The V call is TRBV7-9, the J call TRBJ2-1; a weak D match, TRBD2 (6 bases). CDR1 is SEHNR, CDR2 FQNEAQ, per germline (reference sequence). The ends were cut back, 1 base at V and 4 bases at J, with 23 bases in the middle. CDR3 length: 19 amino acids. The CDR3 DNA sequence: TGTGCCAGCAGCTTAGTTCCAGGCTGGGACTCCACTAAGTACAATGAGCAGTTCTTC. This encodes CASSLVPGWDSTKYNEQFF.

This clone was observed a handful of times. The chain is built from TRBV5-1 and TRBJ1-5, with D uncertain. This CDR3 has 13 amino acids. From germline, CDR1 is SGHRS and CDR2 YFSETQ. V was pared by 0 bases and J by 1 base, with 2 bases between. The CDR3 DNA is TGCGCCAGCAGCTTGGACAGCAATCAGCCCCAGCATTTT. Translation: CASSLDSNQPQHF.

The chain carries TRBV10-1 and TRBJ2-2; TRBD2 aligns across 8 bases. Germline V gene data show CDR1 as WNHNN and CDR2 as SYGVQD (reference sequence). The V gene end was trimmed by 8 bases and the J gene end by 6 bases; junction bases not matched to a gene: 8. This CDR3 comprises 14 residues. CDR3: CASGGLASSGELFF. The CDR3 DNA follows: TGCGCCAGCGGAGGACTAGCCTCTTCCGGGGAGCTGTTTTTT.

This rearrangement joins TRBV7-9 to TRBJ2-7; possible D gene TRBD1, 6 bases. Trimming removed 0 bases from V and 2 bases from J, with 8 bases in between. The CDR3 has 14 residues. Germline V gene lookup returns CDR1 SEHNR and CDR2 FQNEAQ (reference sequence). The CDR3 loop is CASSLAGAPYEQYF. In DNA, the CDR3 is TGTGCCAGCAGCTTAGCGGGGGCCCCCTACGAGCAGTACTTC.

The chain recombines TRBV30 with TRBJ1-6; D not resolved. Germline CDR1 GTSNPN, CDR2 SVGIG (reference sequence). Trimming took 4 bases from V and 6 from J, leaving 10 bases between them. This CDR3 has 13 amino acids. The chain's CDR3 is CAWTEAVNSPLHF. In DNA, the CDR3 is TGTGCCTGGACGGAGGCCGTTAATTCACCCCTCCACTTT.

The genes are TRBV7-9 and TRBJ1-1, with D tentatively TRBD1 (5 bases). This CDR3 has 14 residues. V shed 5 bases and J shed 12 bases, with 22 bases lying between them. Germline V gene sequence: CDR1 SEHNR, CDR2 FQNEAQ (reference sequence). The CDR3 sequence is CASSPREGPRKTFF. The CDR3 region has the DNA TGTGCCAGCAGCCCTCGAGAGGGACCACGAAAAACTTTCTTT.

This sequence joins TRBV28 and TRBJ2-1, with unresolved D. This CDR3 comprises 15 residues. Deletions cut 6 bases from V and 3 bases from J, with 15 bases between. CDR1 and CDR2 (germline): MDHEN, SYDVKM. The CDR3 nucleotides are TGTGCCAGCAGCCACGAACCTAGAGGCTACAATGAGCAGTTCTTC. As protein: CASSHEPRGYNEQFF.